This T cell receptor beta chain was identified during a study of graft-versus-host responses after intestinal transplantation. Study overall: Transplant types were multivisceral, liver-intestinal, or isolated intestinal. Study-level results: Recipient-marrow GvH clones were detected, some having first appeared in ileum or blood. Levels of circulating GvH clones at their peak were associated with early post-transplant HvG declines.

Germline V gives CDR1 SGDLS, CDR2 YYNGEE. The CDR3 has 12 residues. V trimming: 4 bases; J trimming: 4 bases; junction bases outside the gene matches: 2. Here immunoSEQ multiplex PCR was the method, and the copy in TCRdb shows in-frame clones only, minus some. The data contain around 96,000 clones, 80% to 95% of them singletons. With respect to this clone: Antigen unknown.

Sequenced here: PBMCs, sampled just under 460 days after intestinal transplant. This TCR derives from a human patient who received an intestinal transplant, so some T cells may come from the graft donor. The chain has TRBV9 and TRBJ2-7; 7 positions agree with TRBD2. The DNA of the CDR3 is TGTGCCAGCAGCCCCGGGGGGTACGAGCAGTACTTC. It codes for CASSPGGYEQYF. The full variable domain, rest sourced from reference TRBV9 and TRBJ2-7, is DSGVTQTPKHLITATGQRVTLRCSPRSGDLSVYWYQQSLDQGLQFLIQYYNGEERAKGNILERFSAQQFPDLHSELNLSSLELGDSALYFCASSPGGYEQYFGPGTRLTVT.